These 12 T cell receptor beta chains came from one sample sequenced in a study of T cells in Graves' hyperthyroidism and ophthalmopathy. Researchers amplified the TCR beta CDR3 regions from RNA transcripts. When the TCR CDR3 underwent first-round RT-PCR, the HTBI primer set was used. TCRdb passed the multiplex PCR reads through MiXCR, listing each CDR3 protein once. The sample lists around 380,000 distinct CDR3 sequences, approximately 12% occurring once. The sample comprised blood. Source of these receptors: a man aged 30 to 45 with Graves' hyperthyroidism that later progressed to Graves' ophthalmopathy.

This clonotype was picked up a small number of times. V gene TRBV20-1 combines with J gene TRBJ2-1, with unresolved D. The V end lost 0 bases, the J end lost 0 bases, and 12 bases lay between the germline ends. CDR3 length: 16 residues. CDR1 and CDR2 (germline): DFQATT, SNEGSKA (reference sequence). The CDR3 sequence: CSARDEGRSSYNEQFF. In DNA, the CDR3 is TGCAGTGCTAGAGATGAAGGCAGGAGCTCCTACAATGAGCAGTTCTTC.

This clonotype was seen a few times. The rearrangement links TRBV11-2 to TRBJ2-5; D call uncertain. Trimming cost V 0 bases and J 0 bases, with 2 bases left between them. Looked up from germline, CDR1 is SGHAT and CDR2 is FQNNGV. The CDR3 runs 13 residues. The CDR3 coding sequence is TGTGCCAGCAGCTTAGAGTACCAAGAGACCCAGTACTTC. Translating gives CASSLEYQETQYF.

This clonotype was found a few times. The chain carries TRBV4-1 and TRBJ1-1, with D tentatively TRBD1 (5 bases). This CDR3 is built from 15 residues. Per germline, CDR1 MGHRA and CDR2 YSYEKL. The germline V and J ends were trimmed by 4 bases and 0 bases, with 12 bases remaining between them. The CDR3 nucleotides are TGCGCCAGCAGCCCCTCCCGGGGGATGAACACTGAAGCTTTCTTT. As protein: CASSPSRGMNTEAFF.

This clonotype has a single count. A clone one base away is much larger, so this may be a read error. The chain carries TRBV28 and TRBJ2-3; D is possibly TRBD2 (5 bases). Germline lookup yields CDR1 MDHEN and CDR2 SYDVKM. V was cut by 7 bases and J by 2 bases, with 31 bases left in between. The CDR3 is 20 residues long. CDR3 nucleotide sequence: TGTGCCAGCAATGTACGATACTCAGAAGTCCCAGCGGTGGCCACAGATACGCAGTATTTT. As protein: CASNVRYSEVPAVATDTQYF.

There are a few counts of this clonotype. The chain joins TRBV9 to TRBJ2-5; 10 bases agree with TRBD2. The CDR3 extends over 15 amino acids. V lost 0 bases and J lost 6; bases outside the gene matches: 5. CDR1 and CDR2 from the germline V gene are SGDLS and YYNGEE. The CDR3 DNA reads TGTGCCAGCAGCGTAGAAGCGGGGGGGCCGCAGACCCAGTACTTC. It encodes CASSVEAGGPQTQYF.

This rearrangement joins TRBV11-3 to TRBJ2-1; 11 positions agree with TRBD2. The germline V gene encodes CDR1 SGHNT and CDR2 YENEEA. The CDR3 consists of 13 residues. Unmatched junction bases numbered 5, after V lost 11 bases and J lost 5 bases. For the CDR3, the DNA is TGTGCCGGCATGGGACTAGCGGACAATGAGCAGTTCTTC. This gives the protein CAGMGLADNEQFF.

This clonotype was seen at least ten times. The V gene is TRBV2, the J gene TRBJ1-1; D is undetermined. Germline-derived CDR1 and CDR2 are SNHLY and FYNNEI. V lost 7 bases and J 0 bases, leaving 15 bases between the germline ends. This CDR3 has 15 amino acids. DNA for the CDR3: TGTGCCAGCACCCTTATGTGGGCCGTGAACACTGAAGCTTTCTTT. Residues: CASTLMWAVNTEAFF.

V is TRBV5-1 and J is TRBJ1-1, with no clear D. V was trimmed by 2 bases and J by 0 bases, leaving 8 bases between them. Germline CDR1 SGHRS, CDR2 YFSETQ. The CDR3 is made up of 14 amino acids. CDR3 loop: CASSFTTMNTEAFF. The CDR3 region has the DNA TGCGCCAGCAGCTTCACAACCATGAACACTGAAGCTTTCTTT.

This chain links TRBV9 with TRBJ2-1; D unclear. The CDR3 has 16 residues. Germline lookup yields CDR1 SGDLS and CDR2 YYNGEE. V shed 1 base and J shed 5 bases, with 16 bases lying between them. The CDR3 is CASSVFLEARNNEQFF. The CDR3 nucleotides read TGTGCCAGCAGCGTATTTCTCGAGGCAAGAAACAATGAGCAGTTCTTC.

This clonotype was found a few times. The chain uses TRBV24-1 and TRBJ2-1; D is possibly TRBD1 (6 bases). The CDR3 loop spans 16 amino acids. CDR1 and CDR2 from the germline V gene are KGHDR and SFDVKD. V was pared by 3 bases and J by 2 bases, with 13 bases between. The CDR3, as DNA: TGTGCCACCAGTGATCCCCACAGGGACCCCTACAATGAGCAGTTCTTC. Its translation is CATSDPHRDPYNEQFF.

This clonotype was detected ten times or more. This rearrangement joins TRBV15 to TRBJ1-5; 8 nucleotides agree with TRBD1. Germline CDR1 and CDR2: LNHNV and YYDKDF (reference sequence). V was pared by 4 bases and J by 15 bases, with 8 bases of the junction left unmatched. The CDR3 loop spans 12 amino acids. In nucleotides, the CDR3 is TGTGCCACCAGCATTACAGGGGGGAACTGGCATTTT. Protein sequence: CATSITGGNWHF.

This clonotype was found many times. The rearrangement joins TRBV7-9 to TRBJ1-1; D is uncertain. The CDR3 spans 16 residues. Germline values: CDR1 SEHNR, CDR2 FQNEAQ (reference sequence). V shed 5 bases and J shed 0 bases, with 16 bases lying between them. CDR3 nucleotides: TGTGCCAGCAGCCGCGGAGGCGCAGACATGAACACTGAAGCTTTCTTT. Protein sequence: CASSRGGADMNTEAFF.